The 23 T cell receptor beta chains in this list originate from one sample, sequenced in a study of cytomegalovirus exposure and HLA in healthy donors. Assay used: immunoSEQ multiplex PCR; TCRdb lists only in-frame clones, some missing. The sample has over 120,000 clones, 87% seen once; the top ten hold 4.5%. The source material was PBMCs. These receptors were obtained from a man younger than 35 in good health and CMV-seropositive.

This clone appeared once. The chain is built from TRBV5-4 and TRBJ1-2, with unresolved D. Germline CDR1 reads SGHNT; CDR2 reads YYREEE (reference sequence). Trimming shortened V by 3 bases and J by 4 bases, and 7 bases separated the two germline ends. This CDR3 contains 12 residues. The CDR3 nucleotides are TGTGCCAGCAGCTCACAATCCTATGGCTACACCTTC. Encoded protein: CASSSQSYGYTF.

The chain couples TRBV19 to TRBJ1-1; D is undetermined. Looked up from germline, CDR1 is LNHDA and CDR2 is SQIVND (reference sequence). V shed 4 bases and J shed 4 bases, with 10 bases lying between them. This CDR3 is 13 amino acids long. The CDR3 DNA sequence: TGTGCCAGTAGTACCGTCTCCGGCACTGAAGCTTTCTTT. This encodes CASSTVSGTEAFF.

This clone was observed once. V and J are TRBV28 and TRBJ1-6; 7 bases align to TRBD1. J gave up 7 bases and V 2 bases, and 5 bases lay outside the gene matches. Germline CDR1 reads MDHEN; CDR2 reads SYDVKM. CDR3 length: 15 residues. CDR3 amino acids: CASSLGGTENSPLHF. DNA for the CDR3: TGTGCCAGCAGTTTAGGCGGGACAGAAAATTCACCCCTCCACTTT.

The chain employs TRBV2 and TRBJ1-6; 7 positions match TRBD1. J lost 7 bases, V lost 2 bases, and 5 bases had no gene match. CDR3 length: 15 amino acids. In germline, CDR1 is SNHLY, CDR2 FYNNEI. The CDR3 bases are TGTGCCAGCAGTGAACGGAACAGGGGAAATTCACCCCTCCACTTT. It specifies CASSERNRGNSPLHF.

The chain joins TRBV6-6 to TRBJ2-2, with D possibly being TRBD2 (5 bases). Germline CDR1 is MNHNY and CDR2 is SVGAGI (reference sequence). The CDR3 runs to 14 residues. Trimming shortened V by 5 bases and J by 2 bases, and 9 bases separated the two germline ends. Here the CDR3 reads CASSPRTNTGELFF. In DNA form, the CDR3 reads TGTGCCAGCAGTCCCCGGACTAACACCGGGGAGCTGTTTTTT.

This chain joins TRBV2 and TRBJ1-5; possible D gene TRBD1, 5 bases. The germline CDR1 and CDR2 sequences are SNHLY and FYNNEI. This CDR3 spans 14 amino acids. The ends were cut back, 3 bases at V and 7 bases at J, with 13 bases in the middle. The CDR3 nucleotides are TGTGCCAGCAGTGAGGCCCGGGGGGGACAGCCCCAGCATTTT. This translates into CASSEARGGQPQHF.

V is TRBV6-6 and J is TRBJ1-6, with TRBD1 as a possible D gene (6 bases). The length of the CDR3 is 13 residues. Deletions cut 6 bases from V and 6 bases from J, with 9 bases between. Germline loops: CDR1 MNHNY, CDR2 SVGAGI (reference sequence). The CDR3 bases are TGTGCCAGCAGCACAGGGTCTAATTCACCCCTCCACTTT. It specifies CASSTGSNSPLHF.

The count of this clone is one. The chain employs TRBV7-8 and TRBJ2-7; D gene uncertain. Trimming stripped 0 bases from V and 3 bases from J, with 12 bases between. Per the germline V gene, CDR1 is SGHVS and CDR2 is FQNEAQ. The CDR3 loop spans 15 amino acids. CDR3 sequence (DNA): TGTGCCAGCAGCTTAGCAGCCTTATCTGTCTACGAGCAGTACTTC. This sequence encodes CASSLAALSVYEQYF.

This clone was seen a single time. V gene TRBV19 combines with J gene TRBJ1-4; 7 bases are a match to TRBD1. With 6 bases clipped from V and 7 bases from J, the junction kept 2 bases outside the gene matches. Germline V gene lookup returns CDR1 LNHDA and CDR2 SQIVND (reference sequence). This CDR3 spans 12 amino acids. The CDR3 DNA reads TGTGCCAGTAGGAGGGGGCGTGAAAAACTGTTTTTT. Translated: CASRRGREKLFF. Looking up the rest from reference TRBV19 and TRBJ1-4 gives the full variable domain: DGGITQSPKYLFRKEGQNVTLSCEQNLNHDAMYWYRQDPGQGLRLIYYSQIVNDFQKGDIAEGYSVSREKKESFPLTVTSAQKNPTAFYLCASRRGREKLFFGSGTQLSVL.

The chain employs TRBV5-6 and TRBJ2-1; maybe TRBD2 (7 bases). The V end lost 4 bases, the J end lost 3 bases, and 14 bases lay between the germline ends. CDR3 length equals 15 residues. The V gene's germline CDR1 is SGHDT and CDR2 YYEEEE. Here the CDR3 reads CASSPGGGGYNEQFF. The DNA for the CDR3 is TGTGCCAGCAGCCCTGGGGGAGGGGGCTACAATGAGCAGTTCTTC.

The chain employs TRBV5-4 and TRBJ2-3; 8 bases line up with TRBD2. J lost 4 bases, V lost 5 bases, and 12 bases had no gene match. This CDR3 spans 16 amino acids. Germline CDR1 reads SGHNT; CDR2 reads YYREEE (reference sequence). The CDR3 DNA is TGTGCCAGCAGGCCCTGGGTGGCGGGGGGCCCAGATACGCAGTATTTT. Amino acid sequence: CASRPWVAGGPDTQYF.

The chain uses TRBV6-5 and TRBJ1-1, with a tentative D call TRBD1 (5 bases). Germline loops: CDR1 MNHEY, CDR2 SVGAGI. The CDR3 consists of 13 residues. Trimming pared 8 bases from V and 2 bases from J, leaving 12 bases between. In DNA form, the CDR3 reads TGTGCCAGCTCGGCAAGGACAAACACTGAAGCTTTCTTT. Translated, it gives CASSARTNTEAFF.

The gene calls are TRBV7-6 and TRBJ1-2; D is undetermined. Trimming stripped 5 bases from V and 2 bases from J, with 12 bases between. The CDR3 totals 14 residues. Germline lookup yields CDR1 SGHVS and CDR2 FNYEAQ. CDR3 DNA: TGTGCCAGCAGCCCCCGGACGGGAAACTATGGCTACACCTTC. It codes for CASSPRTGNYGYTF.

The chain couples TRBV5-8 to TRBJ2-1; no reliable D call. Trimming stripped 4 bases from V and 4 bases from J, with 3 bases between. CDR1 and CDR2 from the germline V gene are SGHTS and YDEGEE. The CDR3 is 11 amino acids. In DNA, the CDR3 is TGTGCCAGCAGCATATACAATGAGCAGTTCTTC. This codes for CASSIYNEQFF.

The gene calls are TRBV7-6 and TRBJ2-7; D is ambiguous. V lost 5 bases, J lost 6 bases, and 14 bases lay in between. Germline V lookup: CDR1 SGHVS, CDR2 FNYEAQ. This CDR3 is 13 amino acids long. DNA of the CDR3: TGTGCCAGCAGCCCCCTTAACCCCGGCGAGCAGTACTTC. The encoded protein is CASSPLNPGEQYF.

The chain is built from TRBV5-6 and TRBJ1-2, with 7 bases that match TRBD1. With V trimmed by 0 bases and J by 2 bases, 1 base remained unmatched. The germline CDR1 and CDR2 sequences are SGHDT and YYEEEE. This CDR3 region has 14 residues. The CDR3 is CASSLEGGNYGYTF. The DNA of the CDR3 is TGTGCCAGCAGCTTGGAAGGGGGCAACTATGGCTACACCTTC.

CDR3 nucleotide sequence: TGTGCCAGCAGTTCCGACAGCTATGACAATGAGCAGTTCTTC. Amino acid sequence: CASSSDSYDNEQFF. The V gene is TRBV7-6, the J gene TRBJ2-1; D perhaps matches TRBD1 (5 bases). V lost 6 bases and J lost 5, with 14 bases in between. The CDR3 totals 14 residues. CDR1 is SGHVS and CDR2 is FNYEAQ in the germline V gene.

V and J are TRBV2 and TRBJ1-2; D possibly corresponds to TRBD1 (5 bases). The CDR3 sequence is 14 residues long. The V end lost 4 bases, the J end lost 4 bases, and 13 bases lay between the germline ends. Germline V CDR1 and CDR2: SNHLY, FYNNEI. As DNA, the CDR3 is TGTGCCAGCAGTGGGGACGGGGGGGGCTATGGCTACACCTTC. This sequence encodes CASSGDGGGYGYTF.

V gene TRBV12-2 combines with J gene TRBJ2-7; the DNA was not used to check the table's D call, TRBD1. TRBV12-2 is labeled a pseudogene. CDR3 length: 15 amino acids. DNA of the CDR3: TGTGCAAGTCGCTTACTGCCGGGACAAATCTACGAGCAGTACTTC. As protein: CASRLLPGQIYEQYF.

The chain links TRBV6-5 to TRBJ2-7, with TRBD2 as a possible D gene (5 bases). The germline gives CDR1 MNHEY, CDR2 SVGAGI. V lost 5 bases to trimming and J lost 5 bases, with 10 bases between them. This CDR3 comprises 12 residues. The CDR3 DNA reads TGTGCCAGCAGTCTCACTAGGAACGAGCAGTACTTC. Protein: CASSLTRNEQYF.

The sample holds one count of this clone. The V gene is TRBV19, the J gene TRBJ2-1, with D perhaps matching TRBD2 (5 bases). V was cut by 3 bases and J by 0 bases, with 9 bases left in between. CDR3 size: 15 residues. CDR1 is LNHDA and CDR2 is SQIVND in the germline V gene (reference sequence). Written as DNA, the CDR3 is TGTGCCAGTAGTATGGACTGGTCCTCCTACAATGAGCAGTTCTTC. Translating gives CASSMDWSSYNEQFF.

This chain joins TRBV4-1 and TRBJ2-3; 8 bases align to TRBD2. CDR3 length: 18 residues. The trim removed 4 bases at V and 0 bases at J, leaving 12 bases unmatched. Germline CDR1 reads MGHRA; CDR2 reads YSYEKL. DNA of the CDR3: TGCGCCAGCAGCCCCCGGGGGCTAGCGGGCTCTAGCACAGATACGCAGTATTTT. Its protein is CASSPRGLAGSSTDTQYF.

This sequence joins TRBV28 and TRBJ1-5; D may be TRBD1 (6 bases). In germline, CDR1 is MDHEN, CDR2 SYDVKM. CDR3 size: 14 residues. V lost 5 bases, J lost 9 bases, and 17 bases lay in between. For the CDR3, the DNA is TGTGCCAGCAGTGACGACAGGTTTAATGGGCCCCAGCATTTT. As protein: CASSDDRFNGPQHF. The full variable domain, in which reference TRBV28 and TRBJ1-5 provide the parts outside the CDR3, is DVKVTQSSRYLVKRTGEKVFLECVQDMDHENMFWYRQDPGLGLRLIYFSYDVKMKEKGDIPEGYSVSREKKERFSLILESASTNQTSMYLCASSDDRFNGPQHFGDGTRLSIL.